The clone carrying this TCR beta chain was counted many times. The antigen remains unidentified. The entry originates in a study of T cells in Graves' hyperthyroidism and ophthalmopathy. General observations from the study: Ophthalmopathy was told apart from stable hyperthyroidism by a 13 V-J model.

Diagnosis rested on symptoms, serum thyroxine and TRAb, thyroid ultrasound, and orbital computed tomography. Fresh peripheral blood, about 9.6 ml, yielded the PBMCs. The investigators amplified TCR beta CDR3 regions from RNA transcripts. TCR CDR3 regions were first amplified by RT-PCR with HTBI primers. TCRdb re-derived calls from the multiplex PCR reads in MiXCR, one entry per CDR3 protein. Of 360,000 or so distinct CDR3 sequences listed, 15% to 20% were seen once; the top ten hold around 16%. This CDR3 has 16 residues. Germline V lookup: CDR1 LGHNA, CDR2 YSLEER. J gave up 4 bases and V 3 bases, and 6 bases lay outside the gene matches.

The receptor's source is a middle-aged woman with Graves' ophthalmopathy. This chain uses TRBV4-3 with TRBJ2-7; TRBD2 matches at 13 bases. Sequenced input: blood. DNA for the CDR3: TGCGCCAGCAGCCATGCTACTAGCGGGAGGGGATACGAGCAGTACTTC. This encodes CASSHATSGRGYEQYF.